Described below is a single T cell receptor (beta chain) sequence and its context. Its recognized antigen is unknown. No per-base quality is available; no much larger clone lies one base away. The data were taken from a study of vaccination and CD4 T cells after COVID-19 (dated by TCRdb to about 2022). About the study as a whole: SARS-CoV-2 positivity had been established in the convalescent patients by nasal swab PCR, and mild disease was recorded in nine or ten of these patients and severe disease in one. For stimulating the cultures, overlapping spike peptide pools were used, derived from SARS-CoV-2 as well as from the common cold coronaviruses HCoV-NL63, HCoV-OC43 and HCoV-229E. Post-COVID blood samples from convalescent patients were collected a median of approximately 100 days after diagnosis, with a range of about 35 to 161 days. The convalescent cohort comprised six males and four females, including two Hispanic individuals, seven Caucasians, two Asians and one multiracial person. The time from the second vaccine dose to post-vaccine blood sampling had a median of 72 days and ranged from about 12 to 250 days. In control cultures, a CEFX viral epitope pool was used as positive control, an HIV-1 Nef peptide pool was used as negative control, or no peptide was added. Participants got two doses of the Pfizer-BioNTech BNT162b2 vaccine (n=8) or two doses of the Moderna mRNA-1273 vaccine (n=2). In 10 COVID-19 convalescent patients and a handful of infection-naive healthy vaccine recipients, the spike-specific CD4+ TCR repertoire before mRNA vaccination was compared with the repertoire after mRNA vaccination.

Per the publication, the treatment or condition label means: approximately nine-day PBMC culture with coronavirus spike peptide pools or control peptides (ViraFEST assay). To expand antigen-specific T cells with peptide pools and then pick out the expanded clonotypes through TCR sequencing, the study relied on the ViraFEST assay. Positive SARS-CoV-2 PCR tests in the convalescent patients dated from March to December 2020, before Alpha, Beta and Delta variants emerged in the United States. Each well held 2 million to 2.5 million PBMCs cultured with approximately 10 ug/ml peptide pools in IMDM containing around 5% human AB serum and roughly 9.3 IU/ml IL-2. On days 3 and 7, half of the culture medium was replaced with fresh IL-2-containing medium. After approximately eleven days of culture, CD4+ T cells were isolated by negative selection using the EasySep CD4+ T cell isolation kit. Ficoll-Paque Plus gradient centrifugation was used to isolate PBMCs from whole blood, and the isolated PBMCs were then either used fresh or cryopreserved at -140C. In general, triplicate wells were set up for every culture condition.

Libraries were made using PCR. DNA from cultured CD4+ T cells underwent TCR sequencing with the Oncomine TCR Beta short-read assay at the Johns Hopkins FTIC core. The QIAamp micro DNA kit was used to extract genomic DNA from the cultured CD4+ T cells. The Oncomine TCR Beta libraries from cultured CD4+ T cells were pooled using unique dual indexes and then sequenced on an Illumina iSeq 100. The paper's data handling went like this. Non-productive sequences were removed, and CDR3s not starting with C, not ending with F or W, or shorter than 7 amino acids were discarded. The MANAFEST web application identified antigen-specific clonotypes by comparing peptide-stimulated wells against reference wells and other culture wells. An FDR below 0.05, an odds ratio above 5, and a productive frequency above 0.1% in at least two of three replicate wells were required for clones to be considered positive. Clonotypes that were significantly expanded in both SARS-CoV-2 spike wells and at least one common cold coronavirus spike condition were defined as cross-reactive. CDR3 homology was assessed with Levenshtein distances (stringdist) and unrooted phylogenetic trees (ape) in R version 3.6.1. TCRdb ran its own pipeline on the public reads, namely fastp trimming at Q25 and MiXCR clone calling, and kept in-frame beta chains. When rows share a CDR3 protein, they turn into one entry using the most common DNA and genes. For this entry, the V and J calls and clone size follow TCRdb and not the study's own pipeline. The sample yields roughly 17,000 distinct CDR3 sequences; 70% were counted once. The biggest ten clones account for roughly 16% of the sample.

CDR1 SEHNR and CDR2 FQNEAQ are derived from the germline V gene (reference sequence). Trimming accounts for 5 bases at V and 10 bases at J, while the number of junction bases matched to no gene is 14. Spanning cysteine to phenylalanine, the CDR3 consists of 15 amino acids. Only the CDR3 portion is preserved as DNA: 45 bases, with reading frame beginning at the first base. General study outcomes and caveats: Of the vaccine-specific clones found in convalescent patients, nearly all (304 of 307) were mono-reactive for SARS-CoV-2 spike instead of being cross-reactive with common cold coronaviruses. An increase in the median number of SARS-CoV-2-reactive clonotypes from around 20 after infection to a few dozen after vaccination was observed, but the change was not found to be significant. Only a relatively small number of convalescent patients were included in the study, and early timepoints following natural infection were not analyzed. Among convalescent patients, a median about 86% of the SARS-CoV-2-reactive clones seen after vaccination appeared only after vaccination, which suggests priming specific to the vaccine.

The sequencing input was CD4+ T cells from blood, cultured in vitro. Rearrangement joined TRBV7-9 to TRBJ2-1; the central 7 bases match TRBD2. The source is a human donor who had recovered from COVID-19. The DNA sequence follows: TGTGCCAGCAGCCAAAGTGGCGGGGAGGGGTTAGAGCAGTTCTTC. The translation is CASSQSGGEGLEQFF.